The clone carrying this T cell receptor beta chain has more than one count but fewer than ten. The data were taken from a study of CD8 T cells in Susac syndrome. Random hexamers were used to reverse transcribe about 0.5 to 1 ug of RNA. A single record per CDR3 protein comes from TCRdb applying MiXCR to the immunoSEQ multiplex PCR reads. The sample consists of about 290,000 distinct CDR3 sequences, around 91% of them appearing once. CD8+ and CD4+ T cells from blood underwent TCR beta sequencing. While CD8+ and CD4+ T cells were isolated negatively, TEMRA cells were enriched by FACS. The origin of this receptor is a human donor with multiple sclerosis. The sequencing input was CD8+ T cells from PBMCs.

The CDR3 nucleotides read TGTGCCAGCAGCCCGGCTTTGGAGACCCAGTACTTC. It codes for CASSPALETQYF. The rearrangement uses TRBV7-9 and TRBJ2-5, with D uncertain. CDR1 SEHNR and CDR2 FQNEAQ come from the germline V gene (reference sequence). CDR3 size: 12 residues. V shed 5 bases and J shed 5 bases, with 9 bases lying between them.